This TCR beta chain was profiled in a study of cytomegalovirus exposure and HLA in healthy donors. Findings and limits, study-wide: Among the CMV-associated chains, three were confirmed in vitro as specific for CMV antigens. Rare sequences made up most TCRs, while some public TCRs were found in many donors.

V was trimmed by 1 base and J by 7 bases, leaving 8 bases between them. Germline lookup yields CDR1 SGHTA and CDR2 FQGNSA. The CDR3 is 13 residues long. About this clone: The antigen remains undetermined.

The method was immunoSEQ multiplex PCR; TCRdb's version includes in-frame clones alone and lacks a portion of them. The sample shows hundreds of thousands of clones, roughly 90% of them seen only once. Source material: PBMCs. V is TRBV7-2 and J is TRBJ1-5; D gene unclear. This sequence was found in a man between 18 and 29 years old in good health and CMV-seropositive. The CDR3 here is CASSLGQVQPQHF. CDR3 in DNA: TGTGCCAGCAGCTTAGGGCAGGTGCAGCCCCAGCATTTT.